The rows below give T cell receptor beta chains drawn from one sample of a study of human T cells and chemical hapten exposure. MiXCR was run by TCRdb on the RACE reads, yielding one entry per CDR3 protein. The sample lists roughly 100,000 distinct CDR3 sequences, less than 35% occurring once. The specimen comprised whole blood, sampled in connection with sensitization to the hapten diphenylcyclopropenone (DPC). Receptors originate from a man aged 40-55 years with alopecia areata. Some clones in this sample may be carry-over from other donors' samples. The CDR3 runs from the conserved cysteine through the conserved F or W. Each record gives: clone size, J gene, D gene, V gene, CDR3 DNA, CDR3 protein. The D gene is left open where the match is weak. Not all rows give a size; the values are once, few, many and, for expanded clones, a class.

size: .
J: TRBJ2-3
D: .
V: TRBV20-1
DNA: TGCAGTCATCCAGGGGCCACAGATACGCAGTATTTT
CDR3: CSHPGATDTQYF

size: .
J: TRBJ1-2
D: .
V: TRBV12-3/TRBV12-4
DNA: TGTGCCAGCAGTTCTACTGGAGAGCTCTATGGCTACACCTTC
CDR3: CASSSTGELYGYTF

size: few
J: TRBJ1-1
D: TRBD1
V: TRBV7-8
DNA: TGTGCCAGCAGCCCCGGACAGGATAACACTGAAGCTTTCTTT
CDR3: CASSPGQDNTEAFF

size: few
J: TRBJ1-5
D: .
V: TRBV24-1
DNA: TGTGCCACCAGTTGGTATAGCAATCAGCCCCAGCATTTT
CDR3: CATSWYSNQPQHF

size: .
J: TRBJ2-5
D: .
V: TRBV10-3
DNA: TGTGCCATCAGGATGACAGCCCAAGAGACCCAGTACTTC
CDR3: CAIRMTAQETQYF

size: few
J: TRBJ2-1
D: .
V: TRBV20-1
DNA: TGCAGTGCTAAGTCCGGGACCCAAAGGTTCTTC
CDR3: CSAKSGTQRFF

size: .
J: TRBJ1-1
D: .
V: TRBV5-1
DNA: TGCGCCAGCAGCTTGGCCGGGGGAGGTGAAGCTTTCTTT
CDR3: CASSLAGGGEAFF

size: .
J: TRBJ1-1
D: TRBD1
V: TRBV6-6
DNA: TGTGCCAGCTCGAGGGGACAGGTGAACACTGAAGCTTTCTTT
CDR3: CASSRGQVNTEAFF

size: .
J: TRBJ1-2
D: TRBD1
V: TRBV20-1
DNA: TGCAGTGCTAGAGCTGCAGGGGGGCCTAGCTATGGCTACACCTTC
CDR3: CSARAAGGPSYGYTF

size: .
J: TRBJ1-4
D: TRBD1
V: TRBV29-1
DNA: TGCAGCGTCAGTACGCCGGGACAGGGCGATGAAAAACTGTTTTTT
CDR3: CSVSTPGQGDEKLFF

size: .
J: TRBJ1-5
D: .
V: TRBV29-1
DNA: TGCAGCGTTGAGGACGGTAGCAATCAGCCCCAGCATTTT
CDR3: CSVEDGSNQPQHF

size: few
J: TRBJ2-5
D: .
V: TRBV7-9
DNA: TGTGCCAGCAGCTTAAGGAAAGGGATGGAGGAGACCCAGTACTTC
CDR3: CASSLRKGMEETQYF